This TCR beta chain appears in the sequencing data of a study of control samples from healthy donors and cancer patients. There are 14 residues in the CDR3. J gave up 5 bases and V 5 bases, and 3 bases lay outside the gene matches. In germline, CDR1 is LNHDA, CDR2 SQIVND (reference sequence). The protocol was immunoSEQ multiplex PCR, while the TCRdb copy is restricted to in-frame clones and leaves out a portion. The table lists around 140,000 clones, roughly 90% of them singletons, with around 7.6% in the top ten. The origin of this receptor is a man aged 45 to 65 with head and neck cancer. The chain links TRBV19 to TRBJ1-6; 7 bases map to TRBD1. The sample was PBMCs. CDR3 protein: CASSAGQNNSPLHF. CDR3 bases: TGTGCCAGTAGTGCGGGACAGAATAATTCACCCCTCCACTTT.